The entry that follows covers one T cell receptor beta chain sequence. What this receptor recognizes is not known. No clone much larger than this one lies a single base away; base qualities are absent. The data originate from a study of sequential checkpoint blockade in melanoma (dated by TCRdb to the late 2010s). For context, the study as a whole: In a 1:1 randomization, patients received either first-line nivolumab then ipilimumab (arm A) or ipilimumab then nivolumab (arm B). Maintenance nivolumab was given following each of the two trial sequences. DNA from 75 to 100 melanoma tumor samples collected before treatment underwent TCRbeta immunosequencing. For approximately 20 patients, matched tumor biopsies were taken both before treatment and at week 13, after single-agent nivolumab (arm A) or ipilimumab (arm B). About 75% of the matched tumor biopsy pairs taken before and after treatment were from the same lesion. Study-wide conclusions, independent of this receptor: Among patients in arm A, the nivolumab-first arm, pretreatment tumor TIL clonality was associated with response (P = .04). Within-arm analyses of tumor T-cell fraction were constrained by small sample sizes and reduced statistical power. Tumor T-cell fraction and clonality were correlated with PD-L1 staining and CD8+ T-cell counts, but not with mutational load. Patients with increases in tumor T-cell fraction and clonality by week 13 were approximately 30 times more likely to achieve clinical benefit. The response-prediction model combining TCR metrics and mutation burden needs validation in larger, independent patient cohorts.

TCRbeta CDR3 regions were immunosequenced from genomic DNA with the immunoSEQ Assay. Before high-throughput sequencing, genomic DNA was amplified using bias-controlled multiplex PCR. Under the source paper's analysis protocol: To quantify the absolute abundance of each unique TCRbeta CDR3 region, the sequences were collapsed and filtered. Clonality, defined as 1 minus Pielou's evenness, was calculated using productive rearrangements only. Tumor T-cell fraction was calculated by normalizing TCRbeta template counts to usable DNA, which was estimated from several housekeeping genes. A previously published method was used to identify clones with significantly greater frequencies in on-treatment samples than in baseline samples. TCRdb's version of the immuneACCESS table is confined to in-frame rearrangements and falls short of the full clone set. An unresolved V gene accounts for under half of the shortfall where checked; the remainder is of unknown origin. From that table come the V and J calls and clone size; the DNA was used to work out D and trimming. The sample table contains 6,000 to 9,000 clones; only one count was recorded for about 28% of them. Clones ranked in the top ten supply around 25% of the sample.

The sample's treatment or condition, from its label and the paper: randomized to nivolumab then ipilimumab (arm A) or the reverse (arm B). Prior DNA-damaging chemotherapy had not been received by any trial patient. Samples came from patients with melanoma in CheckMate 064, a randomized, open-label phase II trial of sequential checkpoint blockade. Genomic DNA from formalin-fixed paraffin-embedded (FFPE) tissue samples was used for tumor TCR sequencing. The CDR3 sequence holds 17 residues, the cysteine and phenylalanine included. CDR3 DNA is the only sequence kept; it has 51 bases, read in frame from the first base. The V and J ends are trimmed by 4 bases and 6 bases, leaving 25 bases between them. For CDR1 and CDR2, the germline V gene (reference sequence) lists LNHDA and SQIVND.

The sequence came from a human donor with melanoma. The sample here was tumor tissue (inferred from file names), taken from a patient given nivolumab and ipilimumab in sequence. The receptor chain draws on TRBV19 and TRBJ2-7, with the D gene call left open. The sequenced DNA: TGTGCCAGTAGTACCCTCCTCGCCGGGCCTTGGACCTCCGAGCAGTACTTC. Its protein product is CASSTLLAGPWTSEQYF.